This T cell receptor (beta chain) was found in a study of a mutant IDH1 vaccine in newly diagnosed glioma. Study as a whole: Most had both radiotherapy and temozolomide beforehand; others had only one.

Clones were read by immunoSEQ multiplex PCR, and TCRdb kept only the in-frame ones, dropping some. The table has approximately 26,000 clones, around 85% seen once; the top ten hold 6% to 8.5%. V gave up 6 bases and J gave up 8 bases, with 10 bases separating them. Germline CDR1 is MGHDK and CDR2 is SYGVNS. The CDR3 loop spans 11 amino acids. On this clone itself: Antigen: not known.

The time point denotes: week 5, during vaccination. Each dose delivered 300 ug of mutant IDH1 20-mer peptide subcutaneously with imiquimod. J is TRBJ1-2 and V is TRBV25-1; D is unclear. The source material was PBMCs, sampled from a glioma patient whose treatment included an IDH1 peptide vaccine. The clonotype originates from a man aged 35-49 years with glioma. Some clones in this sample may be carry-over from other donors' samples. DNA of the CDR3: TGTGCCAGCAGAGAAAGCAAAGGCTACACCTTC. This codes for CASRESKGYTF.